These 29 T cell receptor beta chains originate from one sample sequenced in a study of CXCR3-negative and CXCR3-positive naive CD8 T cells. Study-wide results and limits: CXCR3-positive naive cells carried more hydrophobic TRB CDR3s than CXCR3-negative ones.

UMI-labeled TRB cDNA libraries were prepared by 5' RACE. From the 5' RACE reads, TCRdb lists one entry per CDR3 protein and no DNA. The sample table includes 55,000 to 70,000 distinct CDR3 sequences. What these receptors recognize is not known. The source material was naive CXCR3+ CD8+ T cells from blood. Subset of the sample: CD45RO-CCR7+CD27+CD95- naive CD8+ T cells expressing CXCR3 (TNR3+). The receptor source for this set is a human donor in good health. Some clones in this sample may be carry-over from other donors' samples.

V is TRBV11-3 and J is TRBJ1-2; TCRdb indicates TRBD1, and absent DNA this call remains unverified. The CDR3 length is 14 residues. Looked up from germline, CDR1 is SGHNT and CDR2 is YENEEA. CDR3 sequence reads: CASSYRGKPFGYTF. Drawing the rest from reference TRBV11-3 and TRBJ1-2, the complete variable domain is EAGVVQSPRYKIIEKKQPVAFWCNPISGHNTLYWYLQNLGQGPELLIRYENEEAVDDSQLPKDRFSAERLKGVDSTLKIQPAELGDSAVYLCASSYRGKPFGYTFGSGTRLTVV.

The chain uses TRBV19 and TRBJ2-6. The CDR3 runs 15 residues. Germline V lookup: CDR1 LNHDA, CDR2 SQIVND (reference sequence). The CDR3 here is CASSNPYSGANVLTF.

This chain links TRBV6-2 or TRBV6-3 with TRBJ2-1; as DNA is missing, the TRBD1 call by TCRdb cannot be tested. The V gene's germline CDR1 is MNHEY and CDR2 SVGEGT. The CDR3 length is 15 residues. The CDR3 spells CASSLLGGSYNEQFF.

The V and J genes are TRBV7-2 and TRBJ2-2; as DNA is missing, the TRBD2 call by TCRdb cannot be tested. The germline gives CDR1 SGHTA, CDR2 FQGNSA. This CDR3 contains 16 residues. The CDR3 sequence is CASIREGDTNTGELFF.

The chain couples TRBV25-1 to TRBJ2-1; TCRdb lists TRBD2, though no DNA is available to test this call. This CDR3 has 13 residues. The germline CDR1 and CDR2 sequences are MGHDK and SYGVNS. CDR3 in amino acids: CASSVGLDDEQFF.

The chain links TRBV5-6 to TRBJ1-5; TCRdb gives TRBD1 as the D gene, but with no DNA this cannot be confirmed. Germline CDR1 and CDR2: SGHDT and YYEEEE. The CDR3 is 15 amino acids. The CDR3 spells CASGLGTGTNQPQHF.

This rearrangement joins TRBV4-3 to TRBJ1-2. From germline, CDR1 is LGHNA and CDR2 YSLEER. This CDR3 has 14 residues. The CDR3 sequence is CASSQDGGAGHYTF.

The chain employs TRBV9 and TRBJ1-6; TCRdb's D call of TRBD1 is untestable without DNA. From germline, CDR1 is SGDLS and CDR2 YYNGEE. The length of the CDR3 is 15 residues. The CDR3 is CASSVGTAYNSPLHF. The full variable domain, in which reference TRBV9 and TRBJ1-6 provide the parts outside the CDR3, is DSGVTQTPKHLITATGQRVTLRCSPRSGDLSVYWYQQSLDQGLQFLIQYYNGEERAKGNILERFSAQQFPDLHSELNLSSLELGDSALYFCASSVGTAYNSPLHFGNGTRLTVT.

The chain employs TRBV12-3 or TRBV12-4 and TRBJ2-3. CDR3 length: 16 residues. CDR3 loop: CASSLARPSSTDTQYF.

This chain uses TRBV29-1 with TRBJ2-2; TCRdb names TRBD1, which stays unverified in the absence of DNA. Germline-derived CDR1 and CDR2 are SQVTM and ANQGSEA. The length of the CDR3 is 13 residues. CDR3 sequence reads: CSIWDRDTGELFF.

This chain uses TRBV2 with TRBJ2-5; TCRdb outputs TRBD2, but without DNA this stays unchecked. The CDR3 runs to 16 residues. CDR1 and CDR2 (germline): SNHLY, FYNNEI. The CDR3 protein is CASSDKRGGNLGTQYF.

The chain recombines TRBV6-5 with TRBJ2-5; the D gene TCRdb calls, TRBD2, cannot be checked with no DNA. Germline lookup yields CDR1 MNHEY and CDR2 SVGAGI. The CDR3 loop spans 16 amino acids. The CDR3 reads CASSHRAGTNKETQYF.

V gene TRBV12-3 or TRBV12-4 combines with J gene TRBJ2-4. The CDR3 sequence is 12 residues long. CDR3 residues: CASSNSANIQYF.

The V gene is TRBV19, the J gene TRBJ2-1; TCRdb designates TRBD2, a call that cannot be tested without DNA. The CDR3 covers 13 residues. Germline CDR1 LNHDA, CDR2 SQIVND (reference sequence). CDR3 protein: CASSIGGGNEQFF.

The CDR3 is CASSFLQQGTDTQYF. The chain is built from TRBV7-2 and TRBJ2-3. The length of the CDR3 is 15 residues. Germline CDR1 and CDR2: SGHTA and FQGNSA.

The chain carries TRBV13 and TRBJ2-2. The CDR3 length is 14 residues. Germline V gene data show CDR1 as PRHDT and CDR2 as FYEKMQ (reference sequence). Here the CDR3 reads CASSLGPGTGELFF.

The V and J genes are TRBV11-2 and TRBJ2-1; absent DNA, TCRdb's TRBD1 call cannot be checked. The CDR3 covers 12 residues. Germline values: CDR1 SGHAT, CDR2 FQNNGV. The CDR3 region is CASSLTGSEQFF.

This sequence joins TRBV9 and TRBJ2-7; TCRdb names TRBD2, which stays unverified in the absence of DNA. Per germline, CDR1 SGDLS and CDR2 YYNGEE. The CDR3 has 14 residues. The CDR3 loop reads CASSAGLSGYEQYF.

The gene calls are TRBV13 and TRBJ2-5; the D call from TCRdb, TRBD1, cannot be confirmed without DNA. Germline V gives CDR1 PRHDT, CDR2 FYEKMQ (reference sequence). The CDR3 contains 15 residues. CDR3 sequence: CASSLRGLNGETQYF.

The V gene is TRBV6-6, the J gene TRBJ2-5; TCRdb outputs TRBD1, but without DNA this stays unchecked. This CDR3 contains 15 residues. Per germline, CDR1 MNHNY and CDR2 SVGAGI (reference sequence). The CDR3: CASSYVRVREETQYF.

The chain uses TRBV7-9 and TRBJ2-7; as DNA is missing, the TRBD1 call by TCRdb cannot be tested. The CDR3 extends over 16 amino acids. Germline V gene data show CDR1 as SEHNR and CDR2 as FQNEAQ (reference sequence). The CDR3 loop reads CASSFPTGGSAYEQYF.

The chain combines TRBV6-6 with TRBJ2-3. The germline gives CDR1 MNHNY, CDR2 SVGAGI (reference sequence). The CDR3 sequence is 14 residues long. The CDR3 region is CASSPIPSTDTQYF.

The chain has TRBV28 and TRBJ2-5; TCRdb indicates TRBD2, and absent DNA this call remains unverified. The V gene's germline CDR1 is MDHEN and CDR2 SYDVKM. The CDR3 runs to 15 residues. The chain's CDR3 is CASSLTLADGETQYF.

The chain links TRBV5-6 to TRBJ2-1; without DNA, the TCRdb call of TRBD2 cannot be checked. The CDR3 covers 15 residues. The V gene's germline CDR1 is SGHDT and CDR2 YYEEEE. The CDR3 sequence is CASSLLAGGRNEQFF.

The CDR3 reads CASKTAVSGANVLTF. This sequence joins TRBV12-3 or TRBV12-4 and TRBJ2-6. This CDR3 has 15 residues.

The chain is built from TRBV29-1 and TRBJ2-2; TCRdb's D call, TRBD1, is unchecked because there is no DNA. This CDR3 region has 13 residues. Germline V lookup: CDR1 SQVTM, CDR2 ANQGSEA. The chain's CDR3 is CSAPGGDTGELFF.

J is TRBJ2-7 and V is TRBV9. The CDR3 contains 13 residues. The germline V gene has CDR1 SGDLS and CDR2 YYNGEE. CDR3 region: CASSVADGYEQYF. Full variable domain (remainder filled in from reference TRBV9 and TRBJ2-7): DSGVTQTPKHLITATGQRVTLRCSPRSGDLSVYWYQQSLDQGLQFLIQYYNGEERAKGNILERFSAQQFPDLHSELNLSSLELGDSALYFCASSVADGYEQYFGPGTRLTVT.

J is TRBJ2-7 and V is TRBV12-3 or TRBV12-4; with no DNA, the TCRdb D assignment of TRBD1 cannot be verified. CDR3 length equals 14 residues. This chain's CDR3 is CASSQPDRAYEQYF.

The chain links TRBV6-1 to TRBJ2-7. The CDR3 has 12 residues. CDR1 and CDR2 from the germline V gene are MNHNS and SASEGT. CDR3 sequence reads: CASGVGAYEQYF.